This T cell receptor (beta chain) was captured in a study of blood T cell repertoires in COVID-19. Study background: The analysed material was cDNA or gDNA that came from T cells, B-cell-depleted T cells, or PBMCs.

J gave up 2 bases and V 4 bases, and 8 bases lay outside the gene matches. Germline CDR1 is SGHNT and CDR2 is YYREEE (reference sequence). The CDR3 is 17 amino acids. Self-reported history from a screening survey and questionnaire set each donor's cohort. In the original processing: Estimation of nucleated cell counts was performed using reference gene primer amplification. Assay: immunoSEQ multiplex PCR; the TCRdb copy retains only in-frame clones and omits some. V, J and clone size were drawn from that table, and D and trimming were deduced from the DNA. Found here are 150,000 to 200,000 clones, about 91% of them singletons; the top ten hold about 0.77%.

The chain links TRBV5-4 to TRBJ2-7; 14 bases map to TRBD2. Sequencing used PBMCs or T cells enriched from blood (not recorded which). The sequence was collected from a woman aged 18-29 years who had recovered from COVID-19. The CDR3 loop is CASSRGTSGSYTYEQYF. The DNA of the CDR3 is TGTGCCAGCAGCCGAGGGACTAGCGGGAGTTATACCTACGAGCAGTACTTC.